These 3 T cell receptor beta chains were sequenced from one sample in a study of T cell repertoires in cytomegalovirus infection. Each CDR3 protein gets one entry after TCRdb re-called the reads with MiXCR. Among about 400,000 distinct CDR3 sequences listed, about a sixth were seen once. Sequenced sample: PBMCs. These TCRs come from a human donor in good health (CMV status not recorded). Some clones in this sample may be carry-over from other donors' samples.

The sample holds a few counts of this clonotype. This chain connects TRBV7-2 to TRBJ2-1, with D possibly called TRBD1 or TRBD2 (6 bases each). Germline V lookup: CDR1 SGHTA, CDR2 FQGNSA. The V gene lost 5 bases and the J gene lost 10 bases, with 12 bases spanning the gap. The CDR3 sequence is 12 residues long. CDR3 sequence (DNA): TGTGCCAGCAGCAGGGTGGGGGGCGAGCAGTTCTTC. It specifies CASSRVGGEQFF.

The J gene is TRBJ2-1, the V gene TRBV19; 8 positions match TRBD1. J was trimmed by 7 bases and V by 10 bases; bases with no gene match: 9. This CDR3 contains 13 residues. Germline CDR1 reads LNHDA; CDR2 reads SQIVND (reference sequence). The DNA for the CDR3 is TGTGCCACCTCGACAGGGGAAAAGAATGAGCAGTTCTTC. Its protein is CATSTGEKNEQFF.

A few counts support this clonotype. This rearrangement joins TRBV2 to TRBJ2-2; 10 bases line up with TRBD1. Trimming removed 6 bases from V and 5 bases from J; junction bases left unmatched: 6. The germline gives CDR1 SNHLY, CDR2 FYNNEI. The CDR3 runs 15 residues. The CDR3 DNA reads as TGTGCCAGCAGGCGACAGGGGGCGGCAACCGGGGAGCTGTTTTTT. It is translated as CASRRQGAATGELFF.